These T cell receptor beta chains were read from a single sample in a study of blood T cell repertoires in COVID-19. Measured with immunoSEQ multiplex PCR; TCRdb has only the in-frame clones, and not every one. The data show approximately 300,000 clones, approximately 90% seen once. Sequencing input: peripheral blood. These TCRs come from a woman between 35 and 50 years old with acute or convalescent COVID-19. Each CDR3 is given with its conserved first and last residue. The order of the fields is J gene, D gene, V gene, clone size, CDR3 DNA, CDR3 protein. The D gene is left open where the match is weak. The size field is filled for only some rows; it gives once, few, many or a size class.

>TRBJ1-5|.|TRBV6-5|.
TGTGCCAGCAGTTCAGGCAATCAGCCCCAGCATTTT
CASSSGNQPQHF
>TRBJ1-1|TRBD1|TRBV28|.
TGTGCCAGCAGTTCACGAGGGACAGCCACTGAAGCTTTCTTT
CASSSRGTATEAFF
>TRBJ2-1|TRBD1|TRBV11-3|.
TGTGCCAGCAGCTTAGATCCGGGACAGCTCAATGAGCAGTTCTTC
CASSLDPGQLNEQFF
>TRBJ1-4|TRBD1|TRBV2|.
TGTGCCAGCAGGCGGACAGGGGGCTTGGGTGAAAAACTGTTTTTT
CASRRTGGLGEKLFF
>TRBJ1-3|.|TRBV5-1|.
TGCGCCAGCAGCTTGGGAACAGCCGGAAACACCATATATTTT
CASSLGTAGNTIYF
>TRBJ2-5|.|TRBV3-1/TRBV3-2|.
TGTGCCAGCAGCCAAGACCTCGGAGGGGAGACCCAGTACTTC
CASSQDLGGETQYF
>TRBJ1-2|.|TRBV18|.
TGTGCCAGCTCACCTGGAGAGGGTTTCTTTGGCTACACCTTC
CASSPGEGFFGYTF
>TRBJ1-1|.|TRBV4-1|.
TGCGCCAGCAGCCAAGGGGGGGGATTTGGACACTATGAAGCTTTCTTT
CASSQGGGFGHYEAFF
>TRBJ1-5|TRBD1|TRBV12-3/TRBV12-4|.
TGTGCCAGCAGTCGACAGGGTGGTCAGCCCCAGCATTTT
CASSRQGGQPQHF
>TRBJ1-2|TRBD1|TRBV5-1|.
TGCGCCAGCAGCTTGGGAACAGGGGCAGTTAGCTATGGCTACACCTTC
CASSLGTGAVSYGYTF
>TRBJ1-1|.|TRBV6-6|once
TGTGCCACCTTAACACAGGCGTACACTGAAGCTTTCTTT
CATLTQAYTEAFF
>TRBJ2-3|.|TRBV5-4|.
TGTGCCAGCAGCCCATCCAGCACAGATACGCAGTATTTT
CASSPSSTDTQYF
>TRBJ1-1|TRBD1|TRBV6-5|once
TGTGCCAGCAGCCGACGACAGGGGTTGAACACTGAAGCTTTCTTT
CASSRRQGLNTEAFF
>TRBJ2-4|TRBD2|TRBV5-1|few
TGCGCCAGCAGCCCGGGGGGGCAAAACATTCAGTACTTC
CASSPGGQNIQYF
>TRBJ1-2|.|TRBV27|.
TGTGCCAGCAGAATCAATCCCAACTATGGCTACACCTTC
CASRINPNYGYTF
>TRBJ1-1|.|TRBV29-1|.
TGCAGCGCCGGTGAAAACTCTGAAGCTTTCTTT
CSAGENSEAFF
>TRBJ2-5|.|TRBV4-2|.
TGTGCCAGCAGCCCATACAGGGAAGAGACCCAGTACTTC
CASSPYREETQYF
>TRBJ1-2|.|TRBV19|.
TGTGCCAGTAGTATAGGGATGGGGGGAAGTGATGGCTACACCTTC
CASSIGMGGSDGYTF
>TRBJ1-4|.|TRBV14|.
TGTGCCAGCAGCCAAGAAGTCAGCAGGGTGGTTGAAAAACTGTTTTTT
CASSQEVSRVVEKLFF
>TRBJ2-3|.|TRBV15|.
TGTGCCACCAGCAGAGGTAGACTCACAGATACGCAGTATTTT
CATSRGRLTDTQYF
>TRBJ2-3|.|TRBV6-2/TRBV6-3|.
TGTGCCAGCAGTTTATCGCGCAGGGGCGAGGGGACAGATACGCAGTATTTT
CASSLSRRGEGTDTQYF
>TRBJ2-2|.|TRBV6-5|.
TGTGCCAGCAGCGGCCCCAGGGGGGCCGGGGAGCTGTTTTTT
CASSGPRGAGELFF
>TRBJ2-1|.|TRBV6-4|.
TGTGCCAGCAGTGACTCAGGGGCTGACAGCAATGAGCAGTTCTTC
CASSDSGADSNEQFF
>TRBJ2-3|TRBD2|TRBV11-3|.
TGTGCCAGCAGCAGCGGGGGGGGAGATACGCAGTATTTT
CASSSGGGDTQYF
>TRBJ1-1|.|TRBV5-1|.
TGCGCCAGCAGCCCGCCTCTTAAGTCGGCTGAAGCTTTCTTT
CASSPPLKSAEAFF
>TRBJ1-5|.|TRBV4-1|once
TGCGCCAGCAGCCAGTCGAGGAGGGGAGGCCAGCCCCAGCATTTT
CASSQSRRGGQPQHF
>TRBJ2-1|TRBD2|TRBV24-1|few
TGTGCCACCAGTGATCCGGCGGGGGGGGGAAATGAGCAGTTCTTC
CATSDPAGGGNEQFF
>TRBJ1-2|TRBD1|TRBV7-9|.
TGTGCCACTTCACAGGGGTTCTATGGCTACACCTTC
CATSQGFYGYTF
>TRBJ1-4|TRBD1|TRBV2|.
TGTGCCAGCAGTCTACGACGGGACAGGGGGGAAAAACTGTTTTTT
CASSLRRDRGEKLFF
>TRBJ2-2|TRBD2|TRBV7-8|.
TGTGCCAGCAATTTTGGGGGGAGGGCGACCGGGGAGCTGTTTTTT
CASNFGGRATGELFF
>TRBJ2-3|TRBD2|TRBV9|.
TGTGCCAGCAGCGTAAGCGGGGGCCACAGCACAGATACGCAGTATTTT
CASSVSGGHSTDTQYF
>TRBJ1-1|.|TRBV4-1|.
TGCGCCAGCAGCCAGCGCGATAGTCTCAACACTGAAGCTTTCTTT
CASSQRDSLNTEAFF
>TRBJ2-1|.|TRBV9|.
TGTGCCAGCAGCGTACGGGACTTCCCAATCTACAATGAGCAGTTCTTC
CASSVRDFPIYNEQFF
>TRBJ2-3|.|TRBV5-5|.
TGTGCCAGCACCCCAGGGCCCCCAGATACGCAGTATTTT
CASTPGPPDTQYF
>TRBJ2-1|TRBD2|TRBV10-3|.
TGTGCCACGCTAACTAGCGGGGGGGCCGTCTACAATGAGCAGTTCTTC
CATLTSGGAVYNEQFF
>TRBJ2-2|.|TRBV20-1|once
TGCAGTGCTAGTCAACAGGGAGTCAACGGGGAGCTGTTTTTT
CSASQQGVNGELFF
>TRBJ1-3|.|TRBV7-7|once
TGTGCCAGCAGCTTAGGGGTGGGGGCAACTGGAAACACCATATATTTT
CASSLGVGATGNTIYF
>TRBJ1-5|TRBD1|TRBV4-1|once
TGCGCCAGCAGCCAACCAGACAGGGAAGTAGGCCAGCCCCAGCATTTT
CASSQPDREVGQPQHF
>TRBJ1-5|TRBD1|TRBV7-9|few
TGTGCCAGCAGCTTAGCGCGAGGGGGCCTCGGTCAGCCCCAGCATTTT
CASSLARGGLGQPQHF
>TRBJ1-2|TRBD1|TRBV18|once
TGTGCCAGCTCACCGGGACAGGGGAACTATGGCTACACCTTC
CASSPGQGNYGYTF
>TRBJ2-3|TRBD1|TRBV7-3|.
TGTGCCAGCAGCTCGACAGGGCTGGGAACAGATACGCAGTATTTT
CASSSTGLGTDTQYF
>TRBJ2-2|TRBD1|TRBV27|.
TGTGCCATACGGACAGGTGCTACCGGGGAGCTGTTTTTT
CAIRTGATGELFF
>TRBJ1-2|TRBD1|TRBV5-6|.
TGTGCCAGCAGTTGGGACAGGGCAAACTATGGCTACACCTTC
CASSWDRANYGYTF
>TRBJ2-1|TRBD2|TRBV6-5|.
TGTGCCAGCAGTTCCGATAGCGGGGGGGCTTACAATGAGCAGTTCTTC
CASSSDSGGAYNEQFF
>TRBJ2-5|TRBD1|TRBV11-1|once
TGTGCCAGCAGCTATCGACAGGGCCTTCGGACCCAGTACTTC
CASSYRQGLRTQYF
>TRBJ1-2|.|TRBV18|.
TGTGCCAGCTCCCGGGATGTGAGTCCCAACTATGGCTACACCTTC
CASSRDVSPNYGYTF
>TRBJ2-3|TRBD2|TRBV6-5|.
TGTGCCAGCAGTACCCAGGGAGGGATACATACGCAGTATTTT
CASSTQGGIHTQYF
>TRBJ1-5|TRBD1|TRBV25-1|.
TGTGCCAGCGCAGGGGGCGCGGGTCAGCCCCAGCATTTT
CASAGGAGQPQHF
>TRBJ1-2|.|TRBV19|once
TGTGCCAGTAGTATTGGGCAGGGGTCTGGCTACACCTTC
CASSIGQGSGYTF
>TRBJ1-2|TRBD1|TRBV12-3/TRBV12-4|.
TGTGCCAGCAGTTCGACAGGGGTCTATGGCTACACCTTC
CASSSTGVYGYTF
>TRBJ1-1|TRBD1|TRBV5-1|.
TGCGCCAGCAGCTTGAGGGGACAGCAAGGCAACACTGAAGCTTTCTTT
CASSLRGQQGNTEAFF
>TRBJ2-5|TRBD2|TRBV11-2|.
TGTGCCAGCAGCTCATTAGGGACTAGCGGGGAGACCCAGTACTTC
CASSSLGTSGETQYF
>TRBJ1-5|.|TRBV19|.
TGTGCCAGTAGTATAGAAGGCGAGGGATATCAGCCCCAGCATTTT
CASSIEGEGYQPQHF
>TRBJ1-2|.|TRBV25-1|.
TGTGCCAGCAGTGAAGTGGCCGATAGCTTGGGTGGCTACACCTTC
CASSEVADSLGGYTF
>TRBJ1-5|.|TRBV29-1|.
TGCAGCGTTTATTTGGACAGTAATCAGCCCCAGCATTTT
CSVYLDSNQPQHF
>TRBJ2-3|.|TRBV24-1|.
TGTGCCACTGCAGGGGAGACAGATACGCAGTATTTT
CATAGETDTQYF
>TRBJ1-5|.|TRBV24-1|.
TGTGCCACCAGTGATGCGGACAACTATCAGCCCCAGCATTTT
CATSDADNYQPQHF
>TRBJ2-3|TRBD2|TRBV6-1|.
TGTGCCAGCAGTGGCCTTAGCGGGGGGGCCGGCACAGATACGCAGTATTTT
CASSGLSGGAGTDTQYF
>TRBJ1-5|.|TRBV6-5|.
TGTGCCAGCAGTTACAATGAGGGGGAGGGTCAGCCCCAGCATTTT
CASSYNEGEGQPQHF